Sequencing of this TCR beta chain was carried out in a study of shared clonotypes between healthy human individuals. Study context: Per donor, CD8 memory used one plate, CD8 naive used two, CD4 memory used three and CD4 naive used three.

Donors comprised only Caucasian adults living in Nashville, Tennessee. Study results and caveats: Represented genetic and exposure-history diversity was restricted by having few donors.

Sequencing was performed with immunoSEQ multiplex PCR; in TCRdb, only in-frame clones are kept and a portion is missing. Found here are roughly 1,500,000 clones, about 98.5% of them singletons; the top ten hold under 0.45%. A word on this clone: Its antigen is currently unknown.

The CDR3 has 11 amino acids. CDR1 and CDR2 from the germline V gene are DFQATT and SNEGSKA (reference sequence). V was trimmed by 6 bases and J by 4 bases, leaving 9 bases between them. The specimen sequenced was naive CD4+ T cells sorted from blood. Subset here: CD45RA+ positively selected. The chain couples TRBV20-1 to TRBJ2-5, with unresolved D. The receptor was isolated from a man aged 25-40 years in good health. The CDR3 coding sequence is TGCAGTGCCCCGATGAGAGAGACCCAGTACTTC. This gives the protein CSAPMRETQYF.